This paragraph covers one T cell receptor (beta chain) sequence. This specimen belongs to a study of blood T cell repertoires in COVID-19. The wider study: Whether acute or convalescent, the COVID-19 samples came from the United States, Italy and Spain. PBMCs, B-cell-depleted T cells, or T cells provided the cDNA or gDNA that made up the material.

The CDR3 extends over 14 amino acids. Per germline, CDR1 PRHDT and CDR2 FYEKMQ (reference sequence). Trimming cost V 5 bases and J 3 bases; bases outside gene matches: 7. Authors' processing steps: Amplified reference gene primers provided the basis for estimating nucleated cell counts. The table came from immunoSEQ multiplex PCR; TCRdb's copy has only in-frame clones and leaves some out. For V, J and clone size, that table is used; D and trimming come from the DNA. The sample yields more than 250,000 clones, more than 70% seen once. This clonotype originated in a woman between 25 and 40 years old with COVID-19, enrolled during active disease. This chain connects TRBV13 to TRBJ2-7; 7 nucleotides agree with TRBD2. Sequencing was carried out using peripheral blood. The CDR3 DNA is TGTGCCAGCAGCCCATCCCGGACTAGCTACGAGCAGTACTTC. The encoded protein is CASSPSRTSYEQYF.